Listed below are T cell receptor beta chains from one sample, sequenced in a study of T cells after yellow fever vaccination. One entry per CDR3 protein, called by TCRdb with MiXCR from the 5' RACE reads. In the table there are some 350,000 distinct CDR3 sequences, 3% to 4.5% of which are singletons. The sample in question was PBMCs, obtained 5 days after the yellow fever booster vaccination. These receptor sequences come from a man aged 18 to 30 who received the YFV17D yellow fever vaccine. Both conserved end residues are trimmed from each CDR3.

j_gene	v_gene	CDR3aa
TRBJ1-5	TRBV29-1	SVGDGGHQPQH
TRBJ2-7	TRBV30	AWCPTQGASEQY
TRBJ2-3	TRBV5-4	ASSLSGGPTDTQY
TRBJ2-1	TRBV14	ASSQEGRYPYNEQF
TRBJ1-1	TRBV20-1	SARKDSEAF
TRBJ1-1	TRBV7-9	ASRSQGDTEAF
TRBJ1-1	TRBV20-1	SARERGGTEAF
TRBJ1-2	TRBV4-1	ASSGNRDYGYT
TRBJ2-3	TRBV24-1	ATSDPRTSTDTQY
TRBJ1-1	TRBV7-2	ASGQGVNTEAF
TRBJ2-5	TRBV28	ASSFPGRETQY
TRBJ2-7	TRBV7-2	ASSPTGVEQY
TRBJ2-1	TRBV29-1	SVEWGPYNEQF
TRBJ1-2	TRBV6-5	ASIDTTYGYT
TRBJ2-7	TRBV20-1	SAGATGSSYEQY
TRBJ1-1	TRBV5-1	ASSLAQGAEAF
TRBJ2-1	TRBV5-8	ASSLDLGGNNEQF
TRBJ2-2	TRBV3-1	ASSQVLVGPNTGELF
TRBJ1-1	TRBV5-1	ASSPRDRIWTEAF
TRBJ2-7	TRBV12-3/TRBV12-4	ASTRHGIESAYEQY
TRBJ1-1	TRBV7-9	ASSLEAGRNTEAF
TRBJ1-6	TRBV7-2	ASSPGTGINSPLH
TRBJ1-1	TRBV5-6	ASSRGTRNTEAF
TRBJ1-5	TRBV7-9	ASSFGSQPQH
TRBJ1-1	TRBV7-2	ASSLFPWGASTEAF
TRBJ1-4	TRBV4-1	ASSQVQGSFEKLF
TRBJ2-3	TRBV5-1	ASRVFWGTDTQY
TRBJ1-2	TRBV6-2/TRBV6-3	ASSYYRAGGLNGYT